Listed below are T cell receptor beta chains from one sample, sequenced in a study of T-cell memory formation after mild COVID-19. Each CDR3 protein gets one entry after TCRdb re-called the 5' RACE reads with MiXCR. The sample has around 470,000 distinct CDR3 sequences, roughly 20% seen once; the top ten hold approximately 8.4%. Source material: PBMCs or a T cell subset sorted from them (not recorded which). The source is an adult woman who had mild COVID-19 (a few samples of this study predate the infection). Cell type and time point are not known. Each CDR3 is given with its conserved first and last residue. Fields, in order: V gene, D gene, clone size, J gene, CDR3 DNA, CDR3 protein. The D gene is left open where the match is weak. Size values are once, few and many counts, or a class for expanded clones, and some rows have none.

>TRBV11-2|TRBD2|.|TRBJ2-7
TGTGCCAGCAGCCCCGCTAGCGGGGGATCCTACGAGCAGTACTTC
CASSPASGGSYEQYF
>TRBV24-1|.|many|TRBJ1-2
TGTGCCACGTCATCCCCAGTCTATGGCTACACCTTC
CATSSPVYGYTF
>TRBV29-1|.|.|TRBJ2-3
TGCAGCGTTGATGGAGCGTACAGGGCAGATACGCAGTATTTT
CSVDGAYRADTQYF
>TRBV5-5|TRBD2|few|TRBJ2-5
TGTGCCAGCAGCTTGGAGCCTAGCGGGGGAGTTGGCGAGACCCAGTACTTC
CASSLEPSGGVGETQYF
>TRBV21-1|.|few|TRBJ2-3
TGTGCCAGCAGCTCCCAACCGGACATCGATCCCGGACATACGCAGTATTTT
CASSSQPDIDPGHTQYF
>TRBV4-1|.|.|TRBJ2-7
TGCGCCAGCAGTCTGACGGGAACGGACGCCTACGAGCAGTACTTC
CASSLTGTDAYEQYF
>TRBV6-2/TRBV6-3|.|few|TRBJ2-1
TGTGCCAGCAGTTTTTCAGGGGGGACCTGGGGGAATGAGCAGTTCTTC
CASSFSGGTWGNEQFF
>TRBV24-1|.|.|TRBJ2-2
TGTGCCACCAGGACTAACACCGGGGAGCTGTTTTTT
CATRTNTGELFF
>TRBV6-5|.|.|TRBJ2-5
TGTGCCAGCAGAACCGGGACTGGTAGGGAGACCCAGTACTTC
CASRTGTGRETQYF
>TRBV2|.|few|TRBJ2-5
TGTGCCAGCAGTGAAGCGACGGGTGGGGAGACCCAGTACTTC
CASSEATGGETQYF
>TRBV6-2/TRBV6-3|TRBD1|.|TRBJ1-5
TGTGCCAGCAGTATCGGACAGGGATGGGGCAATCAGCCCCAGCATTTT
CASSIGQGWGNQPQHF
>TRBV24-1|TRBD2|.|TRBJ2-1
TGTGCCACCAGTGGCCCCGATCGACTAGCGGACTACAATGAGCAGTTCTTC
CATSGPDRLADYNEQFF
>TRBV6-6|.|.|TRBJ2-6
TGTGCCAGCTATCAGGGCGGGGGGGCCAACGTCCTGACTTTC
CASYQGGGANVLTF
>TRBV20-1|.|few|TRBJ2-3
TGCAGTGCTAGTGACAGGGACTTCCGAGATACGCAGTATTTT
CSASDRDFRDTQYF
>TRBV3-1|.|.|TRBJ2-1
TGTGCCAGCAGCCAATTTATGGAGCAGTTCTTC
CASSQFMEQFF
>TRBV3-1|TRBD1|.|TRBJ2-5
TGTGCCAGCAGCCCGAAGGAGACAGGGCTAGAGACCCAGTACTTC
CASSPKETGLETQYF
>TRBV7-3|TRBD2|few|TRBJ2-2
TGTGCCAGCAGCTTATCTAGCGGGAGTAGGGCCGGGGAGCTGTTTTTT
CASSLSSGSRAGELFF
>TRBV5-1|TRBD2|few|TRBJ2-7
TGCGCCAGCAGCTTGTTGACTAGCGGGAGTTCCGAGCAGTACTTC
CASSLLTSGSSEQYF
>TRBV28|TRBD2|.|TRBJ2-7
TGTGCCAGCAGTCCCTACATAGCGGGATACGAGCAGTACTTC
CASSPYIAGYEQYF
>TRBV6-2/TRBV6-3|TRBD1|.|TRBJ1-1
TGTGCCAGCACTCGGGACAGCCCGAACACTGAAGCTTTCTTT
CASTRDSPNTEAFF
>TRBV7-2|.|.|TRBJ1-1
TGTGCCAGCTCGAGGGTTATGGGGGACACTGAAGATTTCTTT
CASSRVMGDTEDFF
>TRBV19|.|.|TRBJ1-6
TGTGCCAGTAGTATCGTCGGGCCAATAAATTCACCCCTCCACTTT
CASSIVGPINSPLHF
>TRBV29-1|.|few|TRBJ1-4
TGCAGCGCCGTGAAAGGGGGGAGGACTAATGAAAAACTGTTTTTT
CSAVKGGRTNEKLFF
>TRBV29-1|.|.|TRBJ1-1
TGCAGCGCGGACAGTCAGAATACTGAAGCTTTCTTT
CSADSQNTEAFF
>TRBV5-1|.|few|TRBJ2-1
TGCGCCAGCAGCTTGGTGCAGGGCAATGAGCAGTTCTTC
CASSLVQGNEQFF
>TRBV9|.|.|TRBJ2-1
TGTGCCAGCAGCGTAGGGTCAGCTAGGGGGGGTTACAATGAGCAGTTCTTC
CASSVGSARGGYNEQFF
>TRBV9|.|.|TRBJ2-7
TGTGCCAGCAGCGTAGAACAGGGAGGGTACGAGCAGTACTTC
CASSVEQGGYEQYF
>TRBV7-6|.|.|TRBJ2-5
TGTGCCAGCAGCGCCAGGGTCCGGGAGACCCAGTACTTC
CASSARVRETQYF
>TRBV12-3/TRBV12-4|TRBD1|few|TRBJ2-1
TGTGCCAGCAGTTCGTCTAGGGGGCGGGCTAATGAGCAGTTCTTC
CASSSSRGRANEQFF
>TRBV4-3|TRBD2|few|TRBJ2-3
TGCGCCAGCAGCCTCTCGGGACTATACCGAGATACGCAGTATTTT
CASSLSGLYRDTQYF
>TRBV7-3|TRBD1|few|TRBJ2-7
TGTGCCAGCAGCTCGGGACAGGCCTCCTACGAGCAGTACTTC
CASSSGQASYEQYF
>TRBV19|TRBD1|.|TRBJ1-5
TGTGCCAGTAGCAAACAGGGGGTCGCCGGGTCCGTAGACAATCAGCCCCAGCATTTT
CASSKQGVAGSVDNQPQHF
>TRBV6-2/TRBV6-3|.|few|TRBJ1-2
TGTGCCAGCAGTTACTCGACGTCGGCGCAACACACCTTC
CASSYSTSAQHTF
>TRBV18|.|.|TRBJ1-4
TGTGCCAGCTCAGCTTGGGACGTTAATGAAAAACTGTTTTTT
CASSAWDVNEKLFF
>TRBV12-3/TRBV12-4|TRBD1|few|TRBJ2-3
TGTGCCAGCGGGACAGGCCCCACGGTCACAGATACGCAGTATTTT
CASGTGPTVTDTQYF
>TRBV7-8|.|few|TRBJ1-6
TGTGCCAGCAGCCCAGCTAGAAATTCACCCCTCCACTTT
CASSPARNSPLHF
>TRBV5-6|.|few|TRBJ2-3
TGTGCCAGCAGCCGACGGGCACAAGATACGCAGTATTTT
CASSRRAQDTQYF
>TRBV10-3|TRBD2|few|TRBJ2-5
TGTGCCATCAGTGAGTCGATGACTAGCGGTGTCCAAGAGACCCAGTACTTC
CAISESMTSGVQETQYF
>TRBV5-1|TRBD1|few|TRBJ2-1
TGCGCCAGCAGGAAAACGGGTACCAGGGACAGGGAAAATCACAATGAGCAGTTCTTC
CASRKTGTRDRENHNEQFF
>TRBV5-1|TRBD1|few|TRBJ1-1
TGCGCCAGCAGAGGACAGGGGGCGGGAGCTGAAGCTTTCTTT
CASRGQGAGAEAFF
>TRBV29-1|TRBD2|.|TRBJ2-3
TGCAGCGCTGGGGCGGGGGGCAGCGCAGATACGCAGTATTTT
CSAGAGGSADTQYF
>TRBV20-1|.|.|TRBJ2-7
TGCAGTGCTAGATCCGGGAGCTCCTACGAGCAGTACTTC
CSARSGSSYEQYF
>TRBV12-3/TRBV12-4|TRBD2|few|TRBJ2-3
TGTGCCAGCAGCTTGGCGACTAGCGGCGCCCGGGGTACGCAGTATTTT
CASSLATSGARGTQYF
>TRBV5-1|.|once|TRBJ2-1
TGCGCCAGCAGCTTGATACAGAGCTCCTACAATGAGCAGTTCTTC
CASSLIQSSYNEQFF
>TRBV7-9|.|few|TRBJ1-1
TGTGCCAGCAGCCCGCCAACAGGGAGTGCCACTGAAGCTTTCTTT
CASSPPTGSATEAFF
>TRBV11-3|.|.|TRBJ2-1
TGTGCCAGCAGCTTAGATCGGATCAATGAGCAGTTCTTC
CASSLDRINEQFF
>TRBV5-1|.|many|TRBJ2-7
TGCGCCAGCAGCTTTAGGCCAGAAAAGGGGTTACACGAGCAGTACTTC
CASSFRPEKGLHEQYF
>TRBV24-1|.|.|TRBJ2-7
TGTGCCACCAGTGATTTGGCCCGGAGCCTACGGTACGAGCAGTACTTC
CATSDLARSLRYEQYF
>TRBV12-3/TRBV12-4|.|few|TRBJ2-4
TGTGCCAGCAGTTCGGACGGACGCGGGAACATTCAGTACTTC
CASSSDGRGNIQYF
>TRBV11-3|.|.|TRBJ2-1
TGTGCCAGCAGCTTTCCCGGGGCCCCCAATGAGCAGTTCTTC
CASSFPGAPNEQFF
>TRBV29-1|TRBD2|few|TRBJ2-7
TGCAGCGTAGAGGGCTTGACTAGCGGGGGGGACGAGCAGTACTTC
CSVEGLTSGGDEQYF
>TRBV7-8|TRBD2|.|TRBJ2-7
TGTGCCAGCAGCGAAACGCGGACTAGGATTTACGAGCAGTACTTC
CASSETRTRIYEQYF
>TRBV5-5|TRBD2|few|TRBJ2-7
TGTGCCAGCAGCGGCGGGACTAGCGGGTACTACGAGCAGTACTTC
CASSGGTSGYYEQYF
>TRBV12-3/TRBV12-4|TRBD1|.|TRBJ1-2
TGTGCCAGCAGGGAGGCGGACAGGGGGCTTGGCTACACCTTC
CASREADRGLGYTF
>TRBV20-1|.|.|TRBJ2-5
TGCAGTGCTAGAGAATGGGGAGTGACCCAGTACTTC
CSAREWGVTQYF
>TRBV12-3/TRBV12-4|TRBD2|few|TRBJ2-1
TGTGCCAGCAGTTTTGCGGGAGCGAAAGATGAGCAGTTCTTC
CASSFAGAKDEQFF
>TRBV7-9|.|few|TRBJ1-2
TGTGCCAGCAGCGCAGCACAGGTTGTCATCTATGGCTACACCTTC
CASSAAQVVIYGYTF
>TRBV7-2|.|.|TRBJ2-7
TGTGCCAGTAGTTCGATTAGCGGTTCCTACGAGCAGTACTTC
CASSSISGSYEQYF
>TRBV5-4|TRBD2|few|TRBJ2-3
TGTGCCAGCAGCCGGGGGGGGGCCTCTGACACAGATACGCAGTATTTT
CASSRGGASDTDTQYF
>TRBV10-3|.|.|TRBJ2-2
TGTGCCATCAGTGAGTTGCTGGCGGGGGCCTTGCCCGGGGAGCTGTTTTTT
CAISELLAGALPGELFF